This is a list of T cell receptor beta chains from one sample in a study of PD-1 blockade in classical Hodgkin lymphoma. Method: immunoSEQ multiplex PCR; TCRdb's copy keeps in-frame clones and lacks some. Here the sample spans approximately 61,000 clones, 85% to 90% being singletons. Source: peripheral blood mononuclear cells (PBMCs), taken at baseline. The receptors shown here come from a human donor with classical Hodgkin lymphoma. CDR3s include the opening cysteine and the closing phenylalanine or tryptophan. The D gene is left open where the match is weak. Clone size, where shown, is once, few, many, or a class for clones that have expanded.

size,D,V,J,DNA,CDR3
NA,NA,TRBV5-6,TRBJ2-7,TGTGCCAGCAGCTTGGGGGTTCCTGGGACCGCCCTTAACTACGAGCAGTACTTC,CASSLGVPGTALNYEQYF
NA,NA,TRBV30,TRBJ2-7,TGTGCCTGGAGTAGTCTCGAGCAGTACTTC,CAWSSLEQYF
NA,TRBD1,TRBV18,TRBJ1-1,TGTGCCAGCTCACCTCCGGGCAGTTTGGCGAGGGGACAGGTGTGGACTGAAGCTTTCTTT,CASSPPGSLARGQVWTEAFF
NA,NA,TRBV5-4,TRBJ1-6,TGTGCCAGCAGCGAGCAGGGTGCGAGTTCCTATAATTCACCCCTCCACTTT,CASSEQGASSYNSPLHF
once,NA,TRBV2,TRBJ2-7,TGTGCCACAAGGACGGGGGAGGACGAGCAGTACTTC,CATRTGEDEQYF
NA,TRBD1,TRBV10-3,TRBJ2-2,TGTGCCATCAGTGGGACAGGGATGGCGAACACCGGGGAGCTGTTTTTT,CAISGTGMANTGELFF
NA,NA,TRBV14,TRBJ2-3,TGTGCCAGCAGCCCAACAGGAAAGAGGGCAGATACGCAGTATTTT,CASSPTGKRADTQYF
NA,NA,TRBV7-6,TRBJ1-1,TGTGCCAGCAGCTTAGGCGGGGGGGGGACTGAAGCTTTCTTT,CASSLGGGGTEAFF
NA,TRBD2,TRBV4-1,TRBJ2-3,TGCGCCAGCAGCCAGGGACTAGCGGGGGCCCTGAGCACAGATACGCAGTATTTT,CASSQGLAGALSTDTQYF
NA,NA,TRBV6-6,TRBJ1-1,TGTGCCAGCAGACAACTTTCCGGCACTGAAGCTTTCTTT,CASRQLSGTEAFF
NA,NA,TRBV6-5,TRBJ1-1,TGTGCCAGCAGTTATTCACCAATGGAGCCTGAAGCTTTCTTT,CASSYSPMEPEAFF
NA,TRBD1,TRBV2,TRBJ2-5,TGTGCCAGCTGGGGACAGGTCGATGAGACCCAGTACTTC,CASWGQVDETQYF
NA,NA,TRBV2,TRBJ2-2,TGTGCCAGCAGTGAAGCGCTTTGGGGGACCGGGGAGCTGTTTTTT,CASSEALWGTGELFF
NA,NA,TRBV27,TRBJ2-1,TGTGCCAGCAGTGGGGGGAAGGGCTACAATGAGCAGTTCTTC,CASSGGKGYNEQFF
NA,NA,TRBV29-1,TRBJ2-4,TGCAGCGTCGGGTCTCTAGCCAAAAACATTCAGTACTTC,CSVGSLAKNIQYF
NA,TRBD1,TRBV5-5,TRBJ1-2,TGTGCCAGCAGCTTGGTAGGGGGCAGCTACACCTTC,CASSLVGGSYTF
NA,TRBD2,TRBV5-5,TRBJ2-7,TGTGCCAGCAGCTTATGGACTAGCACCTCCTACGAGCAGTACTTC,CASSLWTSTSYEQYF
NA,NA,TRBV27,TRBJ1-3,TGTGCCAGCGGGTCCTCTGGAAACACCATATATTTT,CASGSSGNTIYF
NA,NA,TRBV7-8,TRBJ2-2,TGTGCCAGCAGCCCCGACAGGCTGAACACCGGGGAGCTGTTTTTT,CASSPDRLNTGELFF
few,NA,TRBV6-6,TRBJ1-5,TGTGCCAGCACCCACAGCAATCAGCCCCAGCATTTT,CASTHSNQPQHF
once,NA,TRBV7-9,TRBJ2-2,TGTGCCAGCAGCTTCAGGGGCGGAGGCGGGGAGCTGTTTTTT,CASSFRGGGGELFF
once,NA,TRBV14,TRBJ1-2,TGTGCCAGCAGCCAAGGGAGTTTGACTGGCTACACCTTC,CASSQGSLTGYTF
NA,NA,TRBV6-5,TRBJ1-1,TGTGCCAGCAGTTTGAAGGGGAACACTGAAGCTTTCTTT,CASSLKGNTEAFF
NA,NA,TRBV7-2,TRBJ1-2,TGTGCCAGCAGCTTAGGTGGCAGCTTTAACTATGGCTACACCTTC,CASSLGGSFNYGYTF
few,TRBD1,TRBV19,TRBJ1-1,TGTGCCAGTAGTAGGCGGGACAGGGGGGCGATGAACACTGAAGCTTTCTTT,CASSRRDRGAMNTEAFF
NA,NA,TRBV7-6,TRBJ2-3,TGTGCCAGCAGCCCGACGGGTTGGGATACGCAGTATTTT,CASSPTGWDTQYF
once,NA,TRBV6-5,TRBJ1-1,TGTGCCAGCAGTTACTCACAGGGAACTGAAGCTTTCTTT,CASSYSQGTEAFF
NA,TRBD1,TRBV9,TRBJ1-6,TGTGCCAGCAGCGCTGGGACAGGGGATCGTCGCCTCCACTTT,CASSAGTGDRRLHF
NA,NA,TRBV28,TRBJ1-3,TGTGCCAGCAGTCCCCCACAGGGACTTTGGGGAAACACCATATATTTT,CASSPPQGLWGNTIYF
NA,NA,TRBV13,TRBJ1-1,TGTGCCAGCAGATCTATTGGGGGCGCGGTGAACACTGAAGCTTTCTTT,CASRSIGGAVNTEAFF
NA,NA,TRBV15,TRBJ1-2,TGTGCCACCAGCAGAGACCGGGACCGAGCATCCCAATATGGCTACACCTTC,CATSRDRDRASQYGYTF